This TCR beta chain derives from a study of shared clonotypes between healthy human individuals. The wider study: Participating donors consisted of two women and a few men aged 18 to 49. CD4 naive and memory got three plates each, CD8 naive two, CD8 memory one.

The CDR3 sequence is 18 residues long. V shed 1 base and J 2 bases; nucleotides not matched to a gene: 8. CDR1 MNHEY and CDR2 SMNVEV come from the germline V gene (reference sequence). Study findings and constraints: Estimated richness was generally greater in naive than memory subsets. Sampling used blood alone; tissue repertoires probably differ.

About this clone: Its specificity is unknown.

CD45RO-negative, CCR7-selected cells formed the naive CD8 fraction, which excluded terminally differentiated effector memory CD45RA+ cells. The table came from immunoSEQ multiplex PCR; TCRdb's copy has only in-frame clones and leaves some out. This table has millions of clones, 85% to 95% appearing once. The receptor was isolated from a young man in good health. Some clones in this sample may be carry-over from other donors' samples. The chain recombines TRBV27 with TRBJ1-5, with 10 bases fitting TRBD1. Material: naive CD8+ T cells from PBMCs. In DNA form, the CDR3 reads TGTGCCAGCAGTTTATTGGGGACAGGGGAAACGGGCAATCAGCCCCAGCATTTT. This codes for CASSLLGTGETGNQPQHF.